The present entry profiles one T cell receptor (beta chain) with its context. Antigen: not known. TCR beta libraries were prepared from cDNA with unique molecular identifiers. Hundreds of thousands of cDNA molecules were obtained from around 1 to 9.1 million T cells. TCRdb recomputed calls from the PCR reads with MiXCR, one row per CDR3 protein. The sample carries 400,000 to 500,000 distinct CDR3 sequences, more than 30% recorded once. Germline V gene data show CDR1 as MDHEN and CDR2 as SYDVKM. Trimming left V 4 bases short and J 7 bases short, with 17 bases between. This CDR3 has 14 amino acids. The data are from a study of post-analysis software for immune sequencing data. Study details: As for disease course, relapsing-remitting, secondary progressive and progressive-relapsing multiple sclerosis were all included.

Regarding the study as a whole: Relative to controls, patients had about five TRBV segments at higher frequency, with TRBV5-6, TRBV5-1 and TRBV20-1 among these. Controls significantly exceeded multiple sclerosis patients in normalized Chao1 diversity.

This TCR was recovered from a girl aged 2-10 years with multiple sclerosis. Source material: blood. The rearrangement uses TRBV28 and TRBJ2-7; the D gene could be TRBD1 or TRBD2 (5 bases each). The CDR3, as DNA: TGTGCCAGCAGTTCGCTAGGGACCTCTAGGGAGCAGTACTTC. Its protein product is CASSSLGTSREQYF.